This T cell receptor (beta chain) derives from a study of T cells in Graves' hyperthyroidism and ophthalmopathy. Study as a whole: Blood was drawn when the patient was first diagnosed and still untreated.

This clonotype was detected only a few times. Per the germline V gene, CDR1 is MGHRA and CDR2 is YSYEKL. V was shortened by 0 bases and J by 3 bases, with 12 bases between the two germline ends. The CDR3 extends over 15 amino acids. TCR beta CDR3 regions were amplified from RNA transcripts. HTBI primers were employed in a first-round RT-PCR of the TCR CDR3. TCRdb re-derived calls from the multiplex PCR reads in MiXCR, one entry per CDR3 protein. This sample yields hundreds of thousands of distinct CDR3 sequences, of which around 39% are seen a single time; about 8.9% belongs to the top ten. The J gene is TRBJ2-7, the V gene TRBV4-1; possibly TRBD1 for D (8 bases). The source of this sequence is a young man with Graves' hyperthyroidism. The material sequenced was blood. DNA of the CDR3: TGCGCCAGCAGCCAAGAGAACAGGGGGGGCTACGAGCAGTACTTC. Translated, it gives CASSQENRGGYEQYF.